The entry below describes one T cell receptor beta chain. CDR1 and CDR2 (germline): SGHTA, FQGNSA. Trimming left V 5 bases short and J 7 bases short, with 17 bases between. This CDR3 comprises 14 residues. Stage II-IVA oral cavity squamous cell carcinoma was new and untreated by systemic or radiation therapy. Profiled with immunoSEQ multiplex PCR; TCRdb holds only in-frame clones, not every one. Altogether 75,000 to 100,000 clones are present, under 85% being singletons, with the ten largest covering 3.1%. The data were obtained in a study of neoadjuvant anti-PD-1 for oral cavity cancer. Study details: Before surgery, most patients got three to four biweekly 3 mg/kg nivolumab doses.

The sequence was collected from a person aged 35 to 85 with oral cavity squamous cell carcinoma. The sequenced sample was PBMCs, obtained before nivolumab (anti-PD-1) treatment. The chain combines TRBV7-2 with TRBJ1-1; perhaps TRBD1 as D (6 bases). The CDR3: CASSPSGGFHEAFF. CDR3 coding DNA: TGTGCCAGCAGCCCTTCCGGGGGCTTCCATGAAGCTTTCTTT. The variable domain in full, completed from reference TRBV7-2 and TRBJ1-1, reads GAGVSQSPSNKVTEKGKDVELRCDPISGHTALYWYRQSLGQGLEFLIYFQGNSAPDKSGLPSDRFSAERTGGSVSTLTIQRTQQEDSAVYLCASSPSGGFHEAFFGQGTRLTVV.